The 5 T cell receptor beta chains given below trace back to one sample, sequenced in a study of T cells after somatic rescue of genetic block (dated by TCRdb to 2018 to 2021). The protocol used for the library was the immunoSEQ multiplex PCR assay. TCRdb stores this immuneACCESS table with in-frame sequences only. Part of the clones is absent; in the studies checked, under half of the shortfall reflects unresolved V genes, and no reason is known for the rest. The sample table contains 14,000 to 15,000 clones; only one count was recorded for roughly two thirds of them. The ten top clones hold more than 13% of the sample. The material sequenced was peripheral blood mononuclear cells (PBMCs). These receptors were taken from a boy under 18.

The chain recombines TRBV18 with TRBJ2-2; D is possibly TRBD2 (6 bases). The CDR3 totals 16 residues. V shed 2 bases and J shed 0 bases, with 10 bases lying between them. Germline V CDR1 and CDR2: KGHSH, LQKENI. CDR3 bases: TGTGCCAGCTCACCAGCCGGGACTCCGAACACCGGGGAGCTGTTTTTT. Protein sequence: CASSPAGTPNTGELFF.

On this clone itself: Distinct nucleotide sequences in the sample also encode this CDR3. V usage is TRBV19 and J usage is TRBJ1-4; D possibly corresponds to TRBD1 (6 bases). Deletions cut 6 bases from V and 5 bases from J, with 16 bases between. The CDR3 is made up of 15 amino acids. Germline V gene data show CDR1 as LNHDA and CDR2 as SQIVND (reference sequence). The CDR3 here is CASSNTGIPNEKLFF. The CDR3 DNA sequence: TGTGCCAGTAGCAATACAGGGATCCCAAATGAAAAACTGTTTTTT.

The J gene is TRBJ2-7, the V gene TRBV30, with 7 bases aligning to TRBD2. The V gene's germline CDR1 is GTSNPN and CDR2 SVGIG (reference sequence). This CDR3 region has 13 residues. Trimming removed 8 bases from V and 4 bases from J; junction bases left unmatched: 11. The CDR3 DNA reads TGTGCCAACGAGGACCAGCGGGGTTACGAGCAGTACTTC. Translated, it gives CANEDQRGYEQYF.

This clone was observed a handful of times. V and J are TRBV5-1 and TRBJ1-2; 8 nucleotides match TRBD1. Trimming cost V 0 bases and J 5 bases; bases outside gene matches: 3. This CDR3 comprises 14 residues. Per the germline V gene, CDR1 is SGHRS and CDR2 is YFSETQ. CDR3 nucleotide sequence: TGCGCCAGCAGCTTGGGACAGGGGTGGTATGGCTACACCTTC. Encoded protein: CASSLGQGWYGYTF.

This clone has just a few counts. CDR3 coding DNA: TGTGCCAGCAGCCCCGGGACTAGCGGTCCCCGCAATGAGCAGTTCTTC. Protein: CASSPGTSGPRNEQFF. The chain links TRBV7-8 to TRBJ2-1; 11 bases line up with TRBD2. The CDR3 runs to 16 residues. Per germline, CDR1 SGHVS and CDR2 FQNEAQ. J was trimmed by 6 bases and V by 5 bases; bases with no gene match: 9.